The sequence of this T cell receptor (beta chain) was determined in a study of tissue T cells after allogeneic stem cell transplantation. Survey-depth TCRbeta CDR3 sequencing reported V/J genes and productive frequencies. TCRdb's table, derived via immunoSEQ multiplex PCR, lists solely in-frame clones and lacks some. In the table there are tens of thousands of clones, 72% of which are singletons. This CDR3 region has 13 residues. Germline V CDR1 and CDR2: FNHDT, SITEND (reference sequence). The V gene lost 5 bases and the J gene lost 0 bases, with 7 bases spanning the gap. Note on this clone: The genes and germline here are from mouse. Coverage ceases 1 residue before the CDR3 finishes, and the germline J gene fills in the end.

V and J are TRBV19 and TRBJ2-4; D unresolved. The clonotype comes from a female BALB/c mouse in good health. The mouse line has the MHC haplotype H2-d. The sequenced sample was spleen. CDR3 bases read: TGTGCCAGCAGCTCCAAAAGTCAAAACACCTTGTAC. The encoded protein is CASSSKSQNTLY. The whole CDR3 protein reads CASSSKSQNTLYF.